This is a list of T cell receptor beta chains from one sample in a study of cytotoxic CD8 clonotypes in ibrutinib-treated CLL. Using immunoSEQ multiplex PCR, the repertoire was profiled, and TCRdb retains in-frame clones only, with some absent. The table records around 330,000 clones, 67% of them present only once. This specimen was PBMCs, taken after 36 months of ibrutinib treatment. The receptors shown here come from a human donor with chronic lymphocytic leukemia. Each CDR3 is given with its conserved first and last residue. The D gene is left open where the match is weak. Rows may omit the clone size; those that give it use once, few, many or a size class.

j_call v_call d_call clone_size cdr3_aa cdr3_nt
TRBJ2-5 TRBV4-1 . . CASSQDYSGGETQYF TGCGCCAGCAGCCAAGATTATAGCGGTGGGGAGACCCAGTACTTC
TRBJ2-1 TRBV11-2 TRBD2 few CASSVAGVSYNEQFF TGTGCCAGCAGCGTAGCGGGAGTAAGTTACAATGAGCAGTTCTTC
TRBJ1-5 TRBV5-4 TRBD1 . CASSYGQGGRNQPQHF TGTGCCAGCAGCTATGGACAGGGGGGAAGGAATCAGCCCCAGCATTTT
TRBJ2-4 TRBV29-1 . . CSARTGIAKNIQYF TGCAGCGCCAGGACCGGGATAGCCAAAAACATTCAGTACTTC
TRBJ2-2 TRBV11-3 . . CASSFTGIKNTGELFF TGTGCCAGCAGCTTCACCGGGATAAAGAACACCGGGGAGCTGTTTTTT
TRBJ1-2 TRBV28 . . CASSTGPHGYTF TGTGCCAGCAGTACAGGGCCGCATGGCTACACCTTC
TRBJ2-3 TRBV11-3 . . CASSLGDPDTQYF TGTGCCAGCAGCTTAGGGGACCCAGATACGCAGTATTTT
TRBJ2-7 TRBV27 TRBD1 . CASSLFRDSYEQYF TGTGCCAGCAGTTTATTTCGGGACAGCTACGAGCAGTACTTC
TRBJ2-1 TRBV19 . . CASSNGRSTVYNEQFF TGTGCCAGTAGTAATGGAAGGAGTACGGTCTACAATGAGCAGTTCTTC
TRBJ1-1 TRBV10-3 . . CAIRSAGGDTEAFF TGTGCCATCAGGAGCGCGGGAGGGGACACTGAAGCTTTCTTT
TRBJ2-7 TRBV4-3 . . CASSHASRFSYEQYF TGCGCCAGCAGCCACGCCTCACGATTCTCCTACGAGCAGTACTTC
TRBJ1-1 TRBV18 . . CASSPGLRGAFF TGTGCCAGCTCACCAGGGCTAAGGGGAGCTTTCTTT
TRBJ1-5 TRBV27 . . CASSTGGQPQHF TGTGCCAGCAGCACAGGCGGTCAGCCCCAGCATTTT
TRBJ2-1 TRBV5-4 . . CASSFGPLSYEQFF TGTGCCAGCAGCTTTGGGCCCCTCAGCTATGAGCAGTTCTTC
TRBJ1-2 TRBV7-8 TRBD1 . CASSWTGLMGYTF TGTGCCAGCAGCTGGACAGGGTTAATGGGCTACACCTTC
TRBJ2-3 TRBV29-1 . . CSVELVGPDTQYF TGCAGCGTTGAGTTGGTAGGGCCAGATACGCAGTATTTT
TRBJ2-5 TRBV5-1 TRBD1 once CASSIGQGQETQYF TGCGCCAGCAGCATAGGACAGGGGCAAGAGACCCAGTACTTC
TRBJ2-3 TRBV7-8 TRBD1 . CASSATGGFGDTQYF TGTGCCAGCAGCGCGACAGGGGGCTTTGGAGATACGCAGTATTTT
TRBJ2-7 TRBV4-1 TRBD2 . CASSRPTSGDEQYF TGCGCCAGCAGCCGTCCGACTAGCGGCGACGAGCAGTACTTC
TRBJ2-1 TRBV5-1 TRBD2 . CASSQGLAGESKFF TGCGCCAGCAGCCAGGGACTAGCGGGAGAATCTAAGTTCTTC
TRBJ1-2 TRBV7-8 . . CASSLGTYGYTF TGTGCCAGCAGCTTGGGGACCTATGGCTACACCTTC
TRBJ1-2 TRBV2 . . CASSVGRGTRGYTF TGTGCCAGCAGTGTTGGCCGGGGGACACGGGGCTACACCTTC
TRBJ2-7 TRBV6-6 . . CASSYRDTSNEQYF TGTGCCAGCAGTTACCGGGACACCTCCAACGAGCAGTACTTC
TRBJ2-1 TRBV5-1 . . CASSLVGTAVLTYNEQFF TGCGCCAGCAGCTTGGTCGGTACAGCAGTACTGACCTACAATGAGCAGTTCTTC
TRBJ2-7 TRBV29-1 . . CSARSWSGDEQYF TGCAGCGCCCGGTCTTGGTCAGGCGACGAGCAGTACTTC
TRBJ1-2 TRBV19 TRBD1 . CASRRTGGGYTF TGTGCCAGTCGACGTACAGGGGGTGGCTACACCTTC
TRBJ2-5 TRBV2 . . CASSSVATNRETQYF TGTGCCAGCAGTAGTGTAGCGACAAATAGAGAGACCCAGTACTTC
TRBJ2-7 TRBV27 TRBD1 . CASRGQGSYEQYF TGTGCCAGCAGGGGACAGGGGTCCTACGAGCAGTACTTC
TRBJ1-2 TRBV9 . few CASSLSEFHYGYTF TGTGCCAGCAGCCTCTCGGAGTTCCACTATGGCTACACCTTC
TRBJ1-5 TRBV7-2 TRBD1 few CASSFSGGGYQPQHF TGTGCCAGCAGCTTCTCAGGGGGCGGATATCAGCCCCAGCATTTT
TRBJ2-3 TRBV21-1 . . CASRQDTQYF TGTGCCAGCAGGCAAGATACGCAGTATTTT
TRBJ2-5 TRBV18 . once CASSPRESETQYF TGTGCCAGCTCACCCAGGGAATCAGAGACCCAGTACTTC
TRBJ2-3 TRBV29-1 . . CSVRIGQNTDTQYF TGCAGCGTGCGGATTGGACAGAACACAGATACGCAGTATTTT
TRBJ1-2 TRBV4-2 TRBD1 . CASSLVTGGGYGYTF TGTGCCAGCAGCCTCGTCACAGGGGGCGGGTATGGCTACACCTTC
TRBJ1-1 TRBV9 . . CASSVGSVASTEAFF TGTGCCAGCAGCGTTGGCAGTGTCGCTAGCACTGAAGCTTTCTTT
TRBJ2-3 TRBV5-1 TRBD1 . CASSLGQGKGDTQYF TGCGCCAGCAGCTTGGGACAGGGAAAGGGAGATACGCAGTATTTT
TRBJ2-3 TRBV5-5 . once CASSRRGGADTQYF TGTGCCAGCAGCCGCAGGGGAGGTGCAGATACGCAGTATTTT
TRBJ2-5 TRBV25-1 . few CASSVGSGETQYF TGTGCCAGCAGTGTGGGAAGTGGGGAGACCCAGTACTTC
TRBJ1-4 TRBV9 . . CASSADLLAEKLFF TGTGCCAGCAGCGCGGACCTTTTGGCGGAAAAACTGTTTTTT
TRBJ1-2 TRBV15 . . CATSLRYTGPYTF TGTGCCACCAGCCTCCGGTACACAGGGCCCTACACCTTC
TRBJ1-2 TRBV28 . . CASSLFQGKDYGYTF TGTGCCAGCAGTTTATTCCAGGGGAAGGACTATGGCTACACCTTC
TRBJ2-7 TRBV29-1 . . CSVLTVSYEQYF TGCAGCGTTCTAACGGTTTCCTACGAGCAGTACTTC
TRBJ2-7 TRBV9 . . CASSTQDRSGLPVTYEQYF TGTGCCAGCAGCACCCAGGACAGGTCCGGACTACCTGTAACCTACGAGCAGTACTTC
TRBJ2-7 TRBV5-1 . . CASSSDRYEQYF TGCGCCAGCAGTTCGGACCGCTACGAGCAGTACTTC
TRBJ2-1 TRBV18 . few CASSPRINEQFF TGTGCCAGCTCACCACGGATAAATGAGCAGTTCTTC
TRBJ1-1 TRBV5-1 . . CASSLGWGNTEAFF TGCGCCAGCAGCTTGGGGTGGGGAAACACTGAAGCTTTCTTT
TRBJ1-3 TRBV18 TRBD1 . CASSQQTGQGGNTIYF TGTGCCAGCTCACAACAAACGGGACAGGGTGGAAACACCATATATTTT
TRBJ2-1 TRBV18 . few CASSPGTHNEQFF TGTGCCAGCTCACCAGGTACACACAATGAGCAGTTCTTC
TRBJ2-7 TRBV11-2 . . CASSSPRGYEQYF TGTGCCAGCAGCTCCCCCCGGGGCTACGAGCAGTACTTC
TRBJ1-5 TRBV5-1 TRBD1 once CASRLTGGLNQPQHF TGCGCCAGCCGCCTCACAGGGGGTTTGAATCAGCCCCAGCATTTT
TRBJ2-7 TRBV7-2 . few CASSLQKGYEQYF TGTGCCAGCAGCTTACAGAAGGGGTACGAGCAGTACTTC
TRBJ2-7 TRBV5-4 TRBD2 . CASSLGRGAPYEQYF TGTGCCAGCAGCCTGGGGCGGGGGGCCCCCTACGAGCAGTACTTC
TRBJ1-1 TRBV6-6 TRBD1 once CASRLPGGRGRTEAFF TGTGCCAGCAGACTCCCGGGGGGCAGGGGGCGCACTGAAGCTTTCTTT
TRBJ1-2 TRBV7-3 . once CASSLTYPSYGYTF TGTGCCAGCAGCTTAACGTACCCCAGCTATGGCTACACCTTC
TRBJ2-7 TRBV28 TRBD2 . CASSYGGDEQYF TGTGCCAGCAGTTATGGGGGGGACGAGCAGTACTTC
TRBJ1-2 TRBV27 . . CASSSGTGNYGYTF TGTGCCAGCAGTTCTGGTACGGGAAACTATGGCTACACCTTC
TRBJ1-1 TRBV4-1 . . CASSQDPGHLTSVQTEAFF TGCGCCAGCAGCCAAGATCCCGGACACCTGACGTCTGTGCAGACTGAAGCTTTCTTT